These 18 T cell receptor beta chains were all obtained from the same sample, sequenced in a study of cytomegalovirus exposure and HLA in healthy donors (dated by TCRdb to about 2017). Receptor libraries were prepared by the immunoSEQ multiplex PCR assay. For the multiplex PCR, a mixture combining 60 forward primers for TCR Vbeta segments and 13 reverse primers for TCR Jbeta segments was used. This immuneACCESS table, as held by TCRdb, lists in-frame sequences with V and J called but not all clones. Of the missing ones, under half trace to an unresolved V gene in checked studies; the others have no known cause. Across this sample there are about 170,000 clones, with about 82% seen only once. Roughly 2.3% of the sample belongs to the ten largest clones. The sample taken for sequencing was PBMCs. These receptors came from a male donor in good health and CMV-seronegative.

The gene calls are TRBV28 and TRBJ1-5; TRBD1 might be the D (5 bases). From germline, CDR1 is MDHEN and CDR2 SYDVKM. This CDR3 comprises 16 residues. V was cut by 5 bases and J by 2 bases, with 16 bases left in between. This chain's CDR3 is CASSLRGVGRNQPQHF. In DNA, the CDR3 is TGTGCCAGCAGTCTCCGGGGGGTGGGACGCAATCAGCCCCAGCATTTT.

The CDR3 DNA is TGTGCCAGTAGAAGGACAGGGAGGACTGAAGCTTTCTTT. The encoded protein is CASRRTGRTEAFF. The rearrangement links TRBV19 to TRBJ1-1; 8 bases match TRBD1. Germline V CDR1 and CDR2: LNHDA, SQIVND (reference sequence). With 6 bases clipped from V and 5 bases from J, the junction kept 5 bases outside the gene matches. The CDR3 length is 13 residues. Based on the CDR3 plus reference TRBV19 and TRBJ1-1, the full variable domain is DGGITQSPKYLFRKEGQNVTLSCEQNLNHDAMYWYRQDPGQGLRLIYYSQIVNDFQKGDIAEGYSVSREKKESFPLTVTSAQKNPTAFYLCASRRTGRTEAFFGQGTRLTVV.

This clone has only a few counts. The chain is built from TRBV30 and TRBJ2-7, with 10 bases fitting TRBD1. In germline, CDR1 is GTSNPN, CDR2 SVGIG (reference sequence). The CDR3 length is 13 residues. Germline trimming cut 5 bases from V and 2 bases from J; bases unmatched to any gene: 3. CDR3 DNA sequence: TGTGCCTGGGGGACAGGGGTAACCTACGAGCAGTACTTC. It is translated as CAWGTGVTYEQYF.

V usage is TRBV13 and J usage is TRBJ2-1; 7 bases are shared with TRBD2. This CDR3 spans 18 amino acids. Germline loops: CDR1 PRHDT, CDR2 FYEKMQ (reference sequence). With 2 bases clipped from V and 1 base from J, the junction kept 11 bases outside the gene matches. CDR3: CASSLSRGGGRSYNEQFF. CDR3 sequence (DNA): TGTGCCAGCAGCTTAAGTCGTGGTGGCGGGAGATCCTACAATGAGCAGTTCTTC.

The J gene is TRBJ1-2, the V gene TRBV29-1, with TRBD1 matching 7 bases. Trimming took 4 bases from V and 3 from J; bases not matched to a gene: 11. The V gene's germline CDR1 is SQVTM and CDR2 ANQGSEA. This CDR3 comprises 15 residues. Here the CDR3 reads CSVGTGRDNYYGYTF. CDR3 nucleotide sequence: TGCAGCGTTGGGACAGGTCGGGATAACTACTATGGCTACACCTTC.

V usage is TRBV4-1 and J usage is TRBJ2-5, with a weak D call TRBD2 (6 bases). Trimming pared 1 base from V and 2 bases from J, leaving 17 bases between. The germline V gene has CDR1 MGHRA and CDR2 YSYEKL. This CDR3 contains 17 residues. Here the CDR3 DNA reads TGCGCCAGCAGCCAAGTTCGATTGGCGGGGAGTCAAGAGACCCAGTACTTC. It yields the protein CASSQVRLAGSQETQYF.

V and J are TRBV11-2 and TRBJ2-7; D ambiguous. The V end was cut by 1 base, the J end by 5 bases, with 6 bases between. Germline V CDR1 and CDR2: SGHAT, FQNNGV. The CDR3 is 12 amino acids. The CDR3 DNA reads TGTGCCAGCAGCTTAGGTTTCAACGAGCAGTACTTC. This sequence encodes CASSLGFNEQYF.

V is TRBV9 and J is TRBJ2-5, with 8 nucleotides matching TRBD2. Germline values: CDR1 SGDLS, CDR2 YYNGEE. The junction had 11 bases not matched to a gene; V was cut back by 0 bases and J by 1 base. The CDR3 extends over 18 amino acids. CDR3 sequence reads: CASSVDLAGHPFQETQYF. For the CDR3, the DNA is TGTGCCAGCAGCGTAGATCTAGCGGGCCATCCCTTCCAAGAGACCCAGTACTTC.

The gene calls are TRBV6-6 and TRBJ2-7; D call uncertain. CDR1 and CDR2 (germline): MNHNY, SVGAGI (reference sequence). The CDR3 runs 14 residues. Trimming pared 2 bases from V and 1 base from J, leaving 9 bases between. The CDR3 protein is CASSYVSSSYEQYF. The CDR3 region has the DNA TGTGCCAGCAGTTACGTCAGTTCTTCCTACGAGCAGTACTTC.

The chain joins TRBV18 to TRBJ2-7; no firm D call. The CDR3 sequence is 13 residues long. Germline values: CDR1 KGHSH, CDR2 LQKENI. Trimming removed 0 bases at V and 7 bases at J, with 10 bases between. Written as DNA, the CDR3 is TGTGCCAGCTCACCACCTGCAGACTGGGAGCAGTACTTC. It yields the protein CASSPPADWEQYF.

CDR3 nucleotide sequence: TGTGCCAGCAGTGCATTTTCCCAGGGGGCGAACACCGGGGAGCTGTTTTTT. It codes for CASSAFSQGANTGELFF. V is TRBV6-1 and J is TRBJ2-2, with TRBD1 identical over 7 bases. The CDR3 is made up of 17 amino acids. Germline V lookup: CDR1 MNHNS, CDR2 SASEGT. Germline trimming cut 4 bases from V and 0 bases from J; bases unmatched to any gene: 8.

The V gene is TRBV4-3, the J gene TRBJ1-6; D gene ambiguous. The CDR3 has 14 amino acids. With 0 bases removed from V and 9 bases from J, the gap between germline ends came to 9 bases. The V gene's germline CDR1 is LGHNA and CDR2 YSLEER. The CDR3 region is CASSQDEVGSPLHF. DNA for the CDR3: TGCGCCAGCAGCCAAGATGAGGTCGGTTCACCCCTCCACTTT.

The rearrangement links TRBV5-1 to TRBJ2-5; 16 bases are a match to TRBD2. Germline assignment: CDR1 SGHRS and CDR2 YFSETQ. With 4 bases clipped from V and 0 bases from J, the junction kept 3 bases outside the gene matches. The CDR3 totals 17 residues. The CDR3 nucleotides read TGCGCCAGCAGCACGGGGACTAGCGGGGGGGACCAAGAGACCCAGTACTTC. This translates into CASSTGTSGGDQETQYF.

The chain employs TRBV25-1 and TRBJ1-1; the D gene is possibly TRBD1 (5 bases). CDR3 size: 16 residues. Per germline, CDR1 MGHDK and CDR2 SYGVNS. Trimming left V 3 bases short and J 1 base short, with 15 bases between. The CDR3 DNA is TGTGCCAGCAGTGAGACGGGGGGGACCGGGAACACTGAAGCTTTCTTT. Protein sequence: CASSETGGTGNTEAFF. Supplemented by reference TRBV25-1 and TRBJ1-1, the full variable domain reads EADIYQTPRYLVIGTGKKITLECSQTMGHDKMYWYQQDPGMELHLIHYSYGVNSTEKGDLSSESTVSRIRTEHFPLTLESARPSHTSQYLCASSETGGTGNTEAFFGQGTRLTVV.

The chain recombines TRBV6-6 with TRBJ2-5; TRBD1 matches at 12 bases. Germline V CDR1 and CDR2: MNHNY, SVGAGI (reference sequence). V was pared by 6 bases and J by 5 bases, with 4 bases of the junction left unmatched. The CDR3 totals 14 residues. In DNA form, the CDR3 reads TGTGCCAGCAGCGGGACAGGGGGCCGGGAGACCCAGTACTTC. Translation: CASSGTGGRETQYF.

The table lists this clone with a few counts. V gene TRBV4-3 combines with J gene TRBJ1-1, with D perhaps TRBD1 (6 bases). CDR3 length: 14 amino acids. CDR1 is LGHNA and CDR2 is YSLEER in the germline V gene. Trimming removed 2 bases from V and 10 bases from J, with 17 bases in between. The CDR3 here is CASSQLIGGSVAFF. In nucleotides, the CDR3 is TGCGCCAGCAGCCAACTAATAGGGGGTTCGGTAGCTTTCTTT.

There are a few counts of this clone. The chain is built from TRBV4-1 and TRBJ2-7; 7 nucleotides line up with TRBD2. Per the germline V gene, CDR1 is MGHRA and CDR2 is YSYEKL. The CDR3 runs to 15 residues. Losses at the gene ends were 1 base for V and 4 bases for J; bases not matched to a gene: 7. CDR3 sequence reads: CASSQVASGPYEQYF. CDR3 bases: TGCGCCAGCAGCCAAGTAGCTAGCGGACCTTACGAGCAGTACTTC.

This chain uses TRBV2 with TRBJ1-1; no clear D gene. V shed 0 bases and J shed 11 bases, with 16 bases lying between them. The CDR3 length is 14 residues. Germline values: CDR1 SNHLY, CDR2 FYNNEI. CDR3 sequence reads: CASSEALGGRRAFF. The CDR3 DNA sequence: TGTGCCAGCAGTGAAGCGCTAGGAGGGAGGAGGGCTTTCTTT.